This entry concerns a single T cell receptor (beta chain). The data belong to a study of blood T cell repertoires in COVID-19. As processed by the authors: By means of reference gene primer amplification, nucleated cell counts were estimated. The assay was immunoSEQ multiplex PCR, and TCRdb's table has in-frame clones only and misses some. The V and J calls and clone size were taken over from that table, and D and trimming were inferred from the DNA. The sample records more than 85,000 clones, roughly 80% being singletons. The V end was cut by 1 base, the J end by 10 bases, with 15 bases between. Germline CDR1 reads SGHDT; CDR2 reads YYEEEE. CDR3 length: 14 amino acids.

Sequenced sample: peripheral blood. The chain links TRBV5-6 to TRBJ1-5; the D gene is possibly TRBD1 (6 bases). This receptor was identified in a woman in her seventies with acute or convalescent COVID-19. CDR3 nucleotide sequence: TGTGCCAGCAGCTTGAGGACAGTGCTGGGACCCCAGCATTTT. Protein sequence: CASSLRTVLGPQHF.